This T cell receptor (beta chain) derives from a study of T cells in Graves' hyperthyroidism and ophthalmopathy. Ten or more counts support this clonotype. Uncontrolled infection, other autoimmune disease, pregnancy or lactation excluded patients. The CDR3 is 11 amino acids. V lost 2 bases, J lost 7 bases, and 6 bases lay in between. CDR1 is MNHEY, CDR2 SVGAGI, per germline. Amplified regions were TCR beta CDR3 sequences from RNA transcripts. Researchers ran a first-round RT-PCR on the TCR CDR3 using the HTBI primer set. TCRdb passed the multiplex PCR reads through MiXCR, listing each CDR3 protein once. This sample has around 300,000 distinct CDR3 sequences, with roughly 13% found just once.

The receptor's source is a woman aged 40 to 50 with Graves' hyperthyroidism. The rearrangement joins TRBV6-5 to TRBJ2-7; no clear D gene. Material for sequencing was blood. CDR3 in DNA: TGTGCCAGCAGTTACGGGGTGGAGCAGTACTTC. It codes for CASSYGVEQYF.